The 29 T cell receptor beta chains below all came from one sample that was sequenced in a study of shared clonotypes between healthy human individuals. Clones were sequenced by immunoSEQ multiplex PCR, and TCRdb holds only the in-frame ones, with some missing. The data contain about 2.1 million clones, roughly 91% of them singletons. CD8 cells classed as naive were CD45RO-negative and positively selected for CCR7, excluding terminally differentiated effector memory CD45RA+ cells. The specimen was naive CD8+ T cells from PBMCs. All receptors derive from a man between 18 and 29 years old in good health. Some clones in this sample may be carry-over from other donors' samples.

The J gene is TRBJ1-5, the V gene TRBV7-8, with D possibly matching TRBD1 (5 bases). V was shortened by 2 bases and J by 2 bases, with 10 bases between the two germline ends. This CDR3 spans 15 amino acids. The germline gives CDR1 SGHVS, CDR2 FQNEAQ. The CDR3 reads CASSLWGGGNQPQHF. CDR3 sequence (DNA): TGTGCCAGCAGCTTATGGGGGGGTGGCAATCAGCCCCAGCATTTT.

The rearrangement uses TRBV10-3 and TRBJ2-5; D is perhaps TRBD1 (5 bases). The V gene lost 3 bases and the J gene lost 2 bases, with 13 bases spanning the gap. Germline V CDR1 and CDR2: ENHRY, SYGVKD. CDR3 length equals 15 residues. The CDR3 DNA is TGTGCCATCAGTGAACCGACAGAAGGACAAGAGACCCAGTACTTC. Translated, it gives CAISEPTEGQETQYF.

The chain links TRBV14 to TRBJ2-3; 7 bases align to TRBD2. This CDR3 spans 16 amino acids. The J segment lost 2 bases and the V segment lost 0 bases, leaving 5 bases of the junction unmatched. Per germline, CDR1 SGHDN and CDR2 FVKESK. CDR3 protein: CASSQDLGGNTDTQYF. The CDR3 bases are TGTGCCAGCAGCCAAGATCTCGGGGGGAACACAGATACGCAGTATTTT.

The V gene is TRBV11-2, the J gene TRBJ2-7, with 9 nucleotides matching TRBD2. The CDR3 contains 14 residues. After removal of 5 bases from V and 4 bases from J, the junction contained 6 bases not matched to a gene. Germline CDR1 and CDR2: SGHAT and FQNNGV. Here the CDR3 DNA reads TGTGCCAGCAGCATGGGGACTAGCCGATACGAGCAGTACTTC. This gives the protein CASSMGTSRYEQYF. Based on the CDR3 plus reference TRBV11-2 and TRBJ2-7, the full variable domain is EAGVAQSPRYKIIEKRQSVAFWCNPISGHATLYWYQQILGQGPKLLIQFQNNGVVDDSQLPKDRFSAERLKGVDSTLKIQPAKLEDSAVYLCASSMGTSRYEQYFGPGTRLTVT.

This rearrangement joins TRBV10-3 to TRBJ1-1; the D is unclear. The V end was cut by 8 bases, the J end by 7 bases, with 11 bases between. The CDR3 totals 11 residues. Germline CDR1 is ENHRY and CDR2 is SYGVKD. The CDR3 here is CAILVGLEAFF. CDR3 coding DNA: TGTGCCATCCTCGTAGGACTTGAAGCTTTCTTT.

The rearrangement uses TRBV5-6 and TRBJ2-7; D might be TRBD1 (6 bases). Trimming removed 7 bases at V and 2 bases at J, with 10 bases between. Per the germline V gene, CDR1 is SGHDT and CDR2 is YYEEEE. The CDR3 has 12 residues. This CDR3 is CASSAGAYEQYF. The DNA of the CDR3 is TGTGCCAGCTCGGCAGGGGCCTACGAGCAGTACTTC.

The chain carries TRBV28 and TRBJ2-1; 11 bases align to TRBD2. From germline, CDR1 is MDHEN and CDR2 SYDVKM. Trimming took 4 bases from V and 0 from J; bases not matched to a gene: 11. The CDR3 totals 19 residues. CDR3: CASSSHTSGSSFSYNEQFF. The CDR3 DNA reads as TGTGCCAGCAGTTCGCACACTAGCGGGAGTTCTTTCTCCTACAATGAGCAGTTCTTC. The whole variable domain, remainder taken from reference TRBV28 and TRBJ2-1, is DVKVTQSSRYLVKRTGEKVFLECVQDMDHENMFWYRQDPGLGLRLIYFSYDVKMKEKGDIPEGYSVSREKKERFSLILESASTNQTSMYLCASSSHTSGSSFSYNEQFFGPGTRLTVL.

The chain recombines TRBV11-1 with TRBJ2-5; 7 bases align to TRBD1. The length of the CDR3 is 15 residues. Germline V gene lookup returns CDR1 SGHAT and CDR2 FQDESV (reference sequence). After removal of 6 bases from V and 2 bases from J, the junction contained 9 bases not matched to a gene. CDR3 sequence (DNA): TGTGCCAGCAGTCCCGCCCCGGGACAGCAAGAGACCCAGTACTTC. Protein product: CASSPAPGQQETQYF.

The rearrangement joins TRBV7-9 to TRBJ2-1, with D tentatively TRBD1 or TRBD2 (6 bases each). The CDR3 is 15 residues long. Germline CDR1 reads SEHNR; CDR2 reads FQNEAQ (reference sequence). V lost 6 bases and J lost 8, with 20 bases in between. CDR3 protein: CASRSPTPRGDEQFF. Written as DNA, the CDR3 is TGTGCCAGCAGATCTCCTACCCCGAGGGGGGATGAGCAGTTCTTC.

J is TRBJ2-4 and V is TRBV7-9; a possible D gene is TRBD2 (6 bases). The V gene's germline CDR1 is SEHNR and CDR2 FQNEAQ (reference sequence). The ends were cut back, 3 bases at V and 6 bases at J, with 18 bases in the middle. This CDR3 spans 16 amino acids. The DNA for the CDR3 is TGTGCCAGCAGCTTGGCCGGGACCCCGGAGGGAAACATTCAGTACTTC. It codes for CASSLAGTPEGNIQYF. The full variable domain, with the rest looked up from reference TRBV7-9 and TRBJ2-4, is DTGVSQNPRHKITKRGQNVTFRCDPISEHNRLYWYRQTLGQGPEFLTYFQNEAQLEKSRLLSDRFSAERPKGSFSTLEIQRTEQGDSAMYLCASSLAGTPEGNIQYFGAGTRLSVL.

This clone is a singleton in its sample. This same CDR3 is encoded by further DNA sequences in the sample. The chain combines TRBV6-5 with TRBJ2-2, with D possibly TRBD2 on 5 matching bases. Germline lookup yields CDR1 MNHEY and CDR2 SVGAGI. The CDR3 consists of 12 residues. V was pared by 3 bases and J by 8 bases, with 7 bases between. The CDR3: CASSYTRGELFF. The DNA of the CDR3 is TGTGCCAGCAGTTATACTAGGGGGGAGCTGTTTTTT.

The chain is built from TRBV7-2 and TRBJ1-5, with no clear D. Trimming shortened V by 3 bases and J by 0 bases, and 9 bases separated the two germline ends. This CDR3 is 15 amino acids long. CDR1 is SGHTA and CDR2 is FQGNSA in the germline V gene. In DNA form, the CDR3 reads TGTGCCAGCAGCTTTGCGCATTATAGCAATCAGCCCCAGCATTTT. Protein sequence: CASSFAHYSNQPQHF.

This chain joins TRBV28 and TRBJ2-1; D might be TRBD2 (6 bases). CDR1 MDHEN and CDR2 SYDVKM come from the germline V gene. The CDR3 contains 15 residues. Trimming left V 5 bases short and J 8 bases short, with 19 bases between. The CDR3 nucleotides are TGTGCCAGCAGTACCGGGACTCTCACCCTCTATGAGCAGTTCTTC. Translated, it gives CASSTGTLTLYEQFF.

V usage is TRBV2 and J usage is TRBJ2-7; 7 nucleotides match TRBD1. Germline V lookup: CDR1 SNHLY, CDR2 FYNNEI. CDR3 length: 14 residues. Unmatched junction bases numbered 4, after V lost 2 bases and J lost 3 bases. Written as DNA, the CDR3 is TGTGCCAGCAGTGAATGGCAGGGGGACTACGAGCAGTACTTC. This translates into CASSEWQGDYEQYF.

The chain couples TRBV5-4 to TRBJ1-1; 9 bases are shared with TRBD1. Looked up from germline, CDR1 is SGHNT and CDR2 is YYREEE (reference sequence). V trimming: 5 bases; J trimming: 0 bases; junction bases outside the gene matches: 11. The length of the CDR3 is 17 residues. CDR3 sequence: CASRTTTGGYMNTEAFF. The CDR3 DNA sequence: TGTGCCAGCAGAACAACGACAGGGGGATATATGAACACTGAAGCTTTCTTT. The complete variable domain, with remaining parts taken from reference TRBV5-4 and TRBJ1-1, reads ETGVTQSPTHLIKTRGQQVTLRCSSQSGHNTVSWYQQALGQGPQFIFQYYREEENGRGNFPPRFSGLQFPNYSSELNVNALELDDSALYLCASRTTTGGYMNTEAFFGQGTRLTVV.

On this clone: Within the sample, other DNA sequences also encode this same CDR3. The chain couples TRBV5-1 to TRBJ2-7; D is perhaps TRBD1 (6 bases). The CDR3 has 12 amino acids. CDR1 SGHRS and CDR2 YFSETQ come from the germline V gene. The germline V and J ends were trimmed by 4 bases and 3 bases, with 8 bases remaining between them. CDR3 DNA sequence: TGCGCCAGCAGCGCGGACAGCTACGAGCAGTACTTC. It codes for CASSADSYEQYF.

The rearrangement uses TRBV7-9 and TRBJ2-1; 7 nucleotides agree with TRBD2. The CDR3 covers 14 residues. CDR1 is SEHNR and CDR2 is FQNEAQ in the germline V gene (reference sequence). J was trimmed by 4 bases and V by 3 bases; bases with no gene match: 3. The CDR3 region is CASSFLAEYNEQFF. The CDR3 DNA is TGTGCCAGCAGCTTCCTAGCGGAGTACAATGAGCAGTTCTTC.

This chain uses TRBV28 with TRBJ1-5; unclear D gene. Deletions cut 5 bases from V and 1 base from J, with 15 bases between. This CDR3 region has 16 residues. Germline V gene lookup returns CDR1 MDHEN and CDR2 SYDVKM. DNA for the CDR3: TGTGCCAGCAGTACCAAAGTGGGTAGGAGCAATCAGCCCCAGCATTTT. As protein: CASSTKVGRSNQPQHF.

The rearrangement uses TRBV29-1 and TRBJ2-3; TRBD1 aligns across 9 bases. The trim removed 7 bases at V and 4 bases at J, leaving 9 bases unmatched. Per the germline V gene, CDR1 is SQVTM and CDR2 is ANQGSEA. The CDR3 is made up of 14 amino acids. DNA for the CDR3: TGCAGCGGGGGGATAGGACAGGGGTCAGATACGCAGTATTTT. This codes for CSGGIGQGSDTQYF.

The chain combines TRBV19 with TRBJ1-5; D possibly corresponds to TRBD1 (5 bases). Germline V gene data show CDR1 as LNHDA and CDR2 as SQIVND (reference sequence). V was trimmed by 1 base and J by 2 bases, leaving 9 bases between them. This CDR3 is built from 15 residues. The CDR3 region has the DNA TGTGCCAGTAGTATAGGGGGGGTCGGCAATCAGCCCCAGCATTTT. As protein: CASSIGGVGNQPQHF.

The chain uses TRBV6-5 and TRBJ2-5; a possible D gene is TRBD2 (5 bases). The CDR3 totals 14 residues. V gave up 0 bases and J gave up 2 bases, with 7 bases separating them. The V gene's germline CDR1 is MNHEY and CDR2 SVGAGI. CDR3 DNA sequence: TGTGCCAGCAGTTACTCGCGGACTCAAGAGACCCAGTACTTC. The encoded protein is CASSYSRTQETQYF.

The chain employs TRBV4-1 and TRBJ2-3; 14 nucleotides line up with TRBD2. Germline-derived CDR1 and CDR2 are MGHRA and YSYEKL. The CDR3 is made up of 18 amino acids. With V trimmed by 1 base and J by 4 bases, 7 bases remained unmatched. The CDR3 DNA follows: TGCGCCAGCAGCCAAGGACTAGCGGGAGGGCCCTGGGCAGATACGCAGTATTTT. Protein sequence: CASSQGLAGGPWADTQYF.

The V call is TRBV7-9, the J call TRBJ1-1; D unresolved. This CDR3 spans 14 amino acids. V shed 4 bases and J shed 2 bases, with 11 bases lying between them. Germline V lookup: CDR1 SEHNR, CDR2 FQNEAQ (reference sequence). This chain's CDR3 is CASSSVTINTEAFF. The CDR3 bases are TGTGCCAGCAGCTCCGTGACCATTAACACTGAAGCTTTCTTT.

The chain couples TRBV13 to TRBJ2-3; D remains unclear. The germline gives CDR1 PRHDT, CDR2 FYEKMQ (reference sequence). V gave up 4 bases and J gave up 0 bases, with 11 bases separating them. This CDR3 is built from 15 residues. In DNA, the CDR3 is TGTGCCAGCAGCTCAGGAGTTTCTAGCACAGATACGCAGTATTTT. It yields the protein CASSSGVSSTDTQYF.

V gene TRBV4-3 combines with J gene TRBJ2-5, with TRBD2 matching 8 bases. Trimming took 0 bases from V and 5 from J; bases not matched to a gene: 8. The CDR3 sequence is 16 residues long. Germline CDR1 and CDR2: LGHNA and YSLEER. This CDR3 is CASSQDQRGPGETQYF. CDR3 DNA: TGCGCCAGCAGCCAAGATCAGCGGGGGCCGGGCGAGACCCAGTACTTC.

The chain has TRBV19 and TRBJ1-1, with 8 bases identical to TRBD1. This CDR3 is 16 amino acids long. CDR1 is LNHDA, CDR2 SQIVND, per germline (reference sequence). J gave up 2 bases and V 5 bases, and 10 bases lay outside the gene matches. The chain's CDR3 is CASSPLRTGLNTEAFF. DNA for the CDR3: TGTGCCAGTAGTCCTCTGAGGACAGGGTTAAACACTGAAGCTTTCTTT. The full variable domain, with the rest looked up from reference TRBV19 and TRBJ1-1, is DGGITQSPKYLFRKEGQNVTLSCEQNLNHDAMYWYRQDPGQGLRLIYYSQIVNDFQKGDIAEGYSVSREKKESFPLTVTSAQKNPTAFYLCASSPLRTGLNTEAFFGQGTRLTVV.

In DNA form, the CDR3 reads TGCGCCAGCAGCCATCCACTCAGAGGGGGAAGCGGGGCTTTCTTT. It encodes CASSHPLRGGSGAFF. The V call is TRBV4-1, the J call TRBJ1-1; D might be TRBD1 (6 bases). CDR3 length equals 15 residues. V was clipped by 3 bases and J by 11 bases, with 22 bases between them. The germline V gene encodes CDR1 MGHRA and CDR2 YSYEKL.

The chain uses TRBV7-5 and TRBJ1-4; the table's D call, TRBD1, has no DNA check behind it. TRBV7-5 is classified as a pseudogene. The CDR3 consists of 15 residues. The CDR3 coding sequence is TGTGCCAGAAGCTTAGACACCCAGGGGGATGAAAAACTGTTTTTT. Its protein product is CARSLDTQGDEKLFF.

A word on this clone: Other DNA sequences within the sample encode an identical CDR3. The chain combines TRBV27 with TRBJ1-1, with 8 positions matching TRBD1. Germline CDR1 MNHEY, CDR2 SMNVEV (reference sequence). The CDR3 runs to 14 residues. Trimming took 2 bases from V and 5 from J; bases not matched to a gene: 4. DNA of the CDR3: TGTGCCAGCAGTTTACAGGGGGCTGGAACTGAAGCTTTCTTT. Its translation: CASSLQGAGTEAFF.